This T cell receptor (beta chain) was sequenced in a study of cytomegalovirus exposure and HLA in healthy donors. This clone appeared a few times. As yet, its antigen is unknown. Study outcomes and limitations: Associated with cytomegalovirus, according to the listing, were around 160 TCR beta chains.

The CDR3 length is 14 residues. V shed 5 bases and J shed 7 bases, with 17 bases lying between them. The germline CDR1 and CDR2 sequences are LGHNT and FRNRAP. Sequenced by immunoSEQ multiplex PCR; TCRdb stores in-frame clones only, minus some. The table records some 240,000 clones, around 85% of them present only once. This TCR derives from a woman in her twenties or thirties in good health and CMV-seropositive. The rearrangement joins TRBV12-5 to TRBJ1-2; D remains ambiguous. The sequenced material came from PBMCs. The CDR3, as DNA: TGTGCTAGTGGTCCCCGGGGTAGTGTCGTTGGCTACACCTTC. It yields the protein CASGPRGSVVGYTF.